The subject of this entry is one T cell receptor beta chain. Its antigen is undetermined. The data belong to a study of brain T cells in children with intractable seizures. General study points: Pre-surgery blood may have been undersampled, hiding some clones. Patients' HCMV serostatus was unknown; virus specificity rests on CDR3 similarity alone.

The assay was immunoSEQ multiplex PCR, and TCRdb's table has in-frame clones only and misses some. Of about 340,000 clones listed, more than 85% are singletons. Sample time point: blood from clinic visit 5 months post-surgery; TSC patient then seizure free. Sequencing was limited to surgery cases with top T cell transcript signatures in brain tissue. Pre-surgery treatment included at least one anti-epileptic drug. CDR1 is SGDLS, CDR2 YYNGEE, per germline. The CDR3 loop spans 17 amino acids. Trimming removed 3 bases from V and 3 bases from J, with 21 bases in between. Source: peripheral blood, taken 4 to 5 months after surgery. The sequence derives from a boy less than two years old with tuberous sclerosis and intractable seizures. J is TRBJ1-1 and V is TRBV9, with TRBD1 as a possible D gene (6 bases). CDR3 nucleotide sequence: TGTGCCAGCAGCGCCATACCTATAAGAGGGGGAGACACTGAAGCTTTCTTT. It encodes CASSAIPIRGGDTEAFF. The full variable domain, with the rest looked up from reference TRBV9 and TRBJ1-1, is DSGVTQTPKHLITATGQRVTLRCSPRSGDLSVYWYQQSLDQGLQFLIQYYNGEERAKGNILERFSAQQFPDLHSELNLSSLELGDSALYFCASSAIPIRGGDTEAFFGQGTRLTVV.